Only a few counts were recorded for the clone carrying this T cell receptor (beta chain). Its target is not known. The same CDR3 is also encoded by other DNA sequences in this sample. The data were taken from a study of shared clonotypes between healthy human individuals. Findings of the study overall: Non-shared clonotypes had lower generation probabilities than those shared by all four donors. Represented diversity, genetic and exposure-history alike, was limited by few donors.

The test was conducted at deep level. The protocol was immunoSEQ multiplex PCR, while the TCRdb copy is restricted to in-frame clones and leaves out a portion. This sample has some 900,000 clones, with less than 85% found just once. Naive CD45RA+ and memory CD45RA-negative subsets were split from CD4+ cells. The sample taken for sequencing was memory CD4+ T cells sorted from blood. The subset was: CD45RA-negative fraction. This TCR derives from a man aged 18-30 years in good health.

DNA of the CDR3: TGTGCCAGCAGCCAAAGTTTATGGCAGTACTTC. This gives the protein CASSQSLWQYF. The rearrangement uses TRBV14 and TRBJ2-7; D not certain. CDR3 length equals 11 residues. Germline V gene data show CDR1 as SGHDN and CDR2 as FVKESK. Trimming removed 2 bases at V and 9 bases at J, with 8 bases between.